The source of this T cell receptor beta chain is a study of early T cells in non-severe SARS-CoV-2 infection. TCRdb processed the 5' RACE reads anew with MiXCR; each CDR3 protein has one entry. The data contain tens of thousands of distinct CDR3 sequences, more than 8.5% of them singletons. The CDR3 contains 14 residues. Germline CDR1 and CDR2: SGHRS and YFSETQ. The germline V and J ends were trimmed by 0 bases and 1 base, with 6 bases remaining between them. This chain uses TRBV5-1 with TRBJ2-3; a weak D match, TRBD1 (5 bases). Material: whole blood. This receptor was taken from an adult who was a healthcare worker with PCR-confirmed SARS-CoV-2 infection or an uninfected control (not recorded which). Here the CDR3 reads CASSLGQRTDTQYF. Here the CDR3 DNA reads TGCGCCAGCAGCTTGGGACAGCGCACAGATACGCAGTATTTT.